This entry describes one TCR beta chain. Clones were read by immunoSEQ multiplex PCR, and TCRdb kept only the in-frame ones, dropping some. The sample shows roughly 20,000 clones, over 70% of them seen only once. This CDR3 is 17 amino acids long. The V end lost 3 bases, the J end lost 1 base, and 16 bases lay between the germline ends. Germline V CDR1 and CDR2: MDHEN, SYDVKM. This sample is drawn from a study of T cell clones after liver transplantation. As for the study in general: TCRbeta sequencing after a pre-transplant mixed lymphocyte reaction identified graft-donor-reactive clones, later tracked in post-transplant blood.

This receptor was obtained from a human donor who received a liver transplant. The chain recombines TRBV28 with TRBJ2-1; D assignment may be TRBD1 or TRBD2 (7 bases each). Material: CD8+ T cells from blood, obtained before liver transplant. The CDR3 bases are TGTGCCAGCAGTTTCCCGAGGGGGCGGGGGTCCTACAATGAGCAGTTCTTC. This translates into CASSFPRGRGSYNEQFF.